This T cell receptor beta chain comes out of a study of T cell responses to AZD1222 COVID-19 vaccine. Study background: Second doses were pooled across both intervals (about 4 or about 12 weeks).

With regard to this clone: Its antigen is not known.

This table comes from immunoSEQ multiplex PCR, and its TCRdb copy is limited to in-frame clones, with some not included. This table holds 150,000 to 200,000 clones, 70% to 90% found once. The CDR3 runs to 16 residues. Germline V lookup: CDR1 SGHAT, CDR2 FQNNGV. Trimming took 6 bases from V and 1 from J, leaving 16 bases between them. General study results and limits: Along spike, vaccine-associated CD4 TCRs were found throughout, with dominance at 160-218 and 743-854. Close to half of spike-specific TCRs reportedly recognize unmutated variant regions. Just a handful of AZD1222 recipients were seropositive at baseline.

The material sequenced was peripheral blood, taken on day 0 of AZD1222 vaccination. The gene calls are TRBV11-2 and TRBJ2-1, with a possible D match to TRBD2 (6 bases). This clonotype was obtained from an adult in good health. The DNA of the CDR3 is TGTGCCAGCAGTCTATATGGGGGGTCTTCCTACAATGAGCAGTTCTTC. Amino acids: CASSLYGGSSYNEQFF. The whole variable domain, remainder taken from reference TRBV11-2 and TRBJ2-1, is EAGVAQSPRYKIIEKRQSVAFWCNPISGHATLYWYQQILGQGPKLLIQFQNNGVVDDSQLPKDRFSAERLKGVDSTLKIQPAKLEDSAVYLCASSLYGGSSYNEQFFGPGTRLTVL.